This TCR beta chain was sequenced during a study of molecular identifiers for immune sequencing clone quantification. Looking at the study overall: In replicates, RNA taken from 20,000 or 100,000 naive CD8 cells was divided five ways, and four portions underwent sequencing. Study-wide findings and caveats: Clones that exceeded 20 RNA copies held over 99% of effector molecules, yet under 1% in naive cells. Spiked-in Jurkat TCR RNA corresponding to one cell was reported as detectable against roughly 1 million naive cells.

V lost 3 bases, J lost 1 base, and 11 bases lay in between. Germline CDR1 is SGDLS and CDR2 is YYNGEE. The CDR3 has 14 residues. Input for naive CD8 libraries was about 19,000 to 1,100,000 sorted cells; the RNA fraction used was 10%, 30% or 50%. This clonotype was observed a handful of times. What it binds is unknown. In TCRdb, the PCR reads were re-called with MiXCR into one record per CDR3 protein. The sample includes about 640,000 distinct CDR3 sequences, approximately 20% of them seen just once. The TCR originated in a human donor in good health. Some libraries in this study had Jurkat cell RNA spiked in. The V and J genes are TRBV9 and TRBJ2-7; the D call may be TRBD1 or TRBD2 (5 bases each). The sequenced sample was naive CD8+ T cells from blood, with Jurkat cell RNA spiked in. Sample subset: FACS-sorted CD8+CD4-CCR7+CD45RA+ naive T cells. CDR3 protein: CASSAGTESYEQYF. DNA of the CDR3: TGTGCCAGCAGCGCCGGGACGGAGTCCTACGAGCAGTACTTC.